The entry below gives a single T cell receptor (beta chain) sequence along with its context. Its antigen remains unknown. This record comes from a study of beta chain features in type 1 diabetes. Overall study: Examination covered around 98,000,000 sorted cells spanning all samples.

Once sorted, every population was more than 95% pure. The investigators reverse transcribed all of the isolated RNA, so they sequenced expressed TCRB transcripts. Sequencing used immunoSEQ multiplex PCR; TCRdb keeps in-frame clones, though not all of them. The table lists around 46,000 clones, roughly 45% of them singletons. General study findings and limits: Researchers cautioned that cDNA sequencing could over-represent cells with high TCR expression. There was a moderate but significant shortening of TCRB CDR3s in all four CD4+ subsets of Type 1 diabetes patients.

This receptor was identified in a man between 25 and 39 years old with type 1 diabetes. Specimen: stem cell memory CD4+ T cells from blood.

In nucleotides, the CDR3 is TGTGCCAGCAGCCAAAAACTAGCGGAAAGCTCCTACGAGCAGTACTTC. Translation gives CASSQKLAESSYEQYF. The chain joins TRBV4-2 to TRBJ2-7; 8 nucleotides match TRBD2. Germline CDR1 LGHNA, CDR2 YNFKEQ. The CDR3 runs to 16 residues. J lost 0 bases, V lost 2 bases, and 6 bases had no gene match.